A single TCR beta chain is shown here with its context. Compared with germline, one end of the junction differs, possibly owing to a read error. Germline-derived CDR1 and CDR2 are SGDLS and YYNGEE. This CDR3 has 13 residues. The sample is drawn from a study of blood T cell repertoires in COVID-19. Study details: The United States, Italy and Spain supplied acute and convalescent COVID-19 samples. The cDNA or gDNA used as material had been derived from T cells, B-cell-depleted T cells, or PBMCs.

In the original processing: How many nucleated cells were present was estimated from reference gene primer amplification. The assay was immunoSEQ multiplex PCR, and TCRdb's table has in-frame clones only and misses some. Clonal size and the V and J genes are those of that table, whereas D and trimming came from the DNA. Counted here are about 170,000 clones, roughly 84% occurring once; the ten biggest clones make up over 9.5%. This receptor was identified in a woman of 80 years or more with active or convalescent COVID-19. The chain joins TRBV9 to TRBJ2-1; D is unclear. The sequencing sample was made of peripheral blood. As DNA, the CDR3 is TGTGCCAGCAGCGTGTTAGGCTACAGTGAGCAGTTCTTC. Protein sequence: CASSVLGYSEQFF. Combining the CDR3 with reference TRBV9 and TRBJ2-1 gives the whole variable domain DSGVTQTPKHLITATGQRVTLRCSPRSGDLSVYWYQQSLDQGLQFLIQYYNGEERAKGNILERFSAQQFPDLHSELNLSSLELGDSALYFCASSVLGYSEQFFGPGTRLTVL.